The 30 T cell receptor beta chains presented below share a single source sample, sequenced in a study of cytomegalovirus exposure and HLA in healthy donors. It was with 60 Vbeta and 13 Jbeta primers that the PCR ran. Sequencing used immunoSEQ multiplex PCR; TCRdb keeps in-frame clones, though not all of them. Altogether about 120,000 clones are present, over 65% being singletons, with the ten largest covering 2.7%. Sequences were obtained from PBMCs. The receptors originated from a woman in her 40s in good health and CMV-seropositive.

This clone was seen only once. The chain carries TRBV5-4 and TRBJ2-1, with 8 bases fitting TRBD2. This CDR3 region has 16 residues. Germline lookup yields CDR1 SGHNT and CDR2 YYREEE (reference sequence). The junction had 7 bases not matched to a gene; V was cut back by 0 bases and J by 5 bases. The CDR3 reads CASSLGGGRGDNEQFF. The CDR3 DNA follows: TGTGCCAGCAGCTTGGGCGGGGGGAGAGGGGACAATGAGCAGTTCTTC.

As DNA, the CDR3 is TGTGCCAGCAGGGGGCTAGCGGGAGGAAATGAGCAGTTCTTC. Amino acids: CASRGLAGGNEQFF. The chain is built from TRBV2 and TRBJ2-1, with 11 nucleotides matching TRBD2. The CDR3 is 14 amino acids. Losses at the gene ends were 6 bases for V and 7 bases for J; bases not matched to a gene: 5. The germline CDR1 and CDR2 sequences are SNHLY and FYNNEI.

The CDR3 nucleotides read TGTGCCAGCAGCAGGAGGGGTGAAAAACTGTTTTTT. It yields the protein CASSRRGEKLFF. The V call is TRBV2, the J call TRBJ1-4, with D tentatively TRBD1 (5 bases). V shed 6 bases and J shed 7 bases, with 9 bases lying between them. The CDR3 runs 12 residues. The V gene's germline CDR1 is SNHLY and CDR2 FYNNEI.

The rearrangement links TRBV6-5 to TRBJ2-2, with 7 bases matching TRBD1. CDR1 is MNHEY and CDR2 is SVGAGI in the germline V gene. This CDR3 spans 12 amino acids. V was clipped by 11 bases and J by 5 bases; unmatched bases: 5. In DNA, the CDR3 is TGTGCCGCGACCAGGGGGACCGGGGAGCTGTTTTTT. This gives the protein CAATRGTGELFF.

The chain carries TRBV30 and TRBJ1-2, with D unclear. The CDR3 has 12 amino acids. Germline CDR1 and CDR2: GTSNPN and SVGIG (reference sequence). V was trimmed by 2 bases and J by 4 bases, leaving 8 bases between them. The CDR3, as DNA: TGTGCCTGGAGTATGGGCAGCTATGGCTACACCTTC. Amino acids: CAWSMGSYGYTF.

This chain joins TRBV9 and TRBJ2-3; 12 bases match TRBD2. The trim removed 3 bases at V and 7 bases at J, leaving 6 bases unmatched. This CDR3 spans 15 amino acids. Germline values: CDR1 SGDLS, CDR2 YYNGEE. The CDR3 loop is CASSELAGGVNTQYF. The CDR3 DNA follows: TGTGCCAGCAGCGAACTAGCGGGGGGTGTGAATACGCAGTATTTT.

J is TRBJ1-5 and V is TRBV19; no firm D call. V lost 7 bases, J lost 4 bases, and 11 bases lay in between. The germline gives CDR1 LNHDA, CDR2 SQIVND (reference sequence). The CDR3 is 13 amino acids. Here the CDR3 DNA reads TGTGCCAGTAAGGACTACTCAAATCAGCCCCAGCATTTT. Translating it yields CASKDYSNQPQHF.

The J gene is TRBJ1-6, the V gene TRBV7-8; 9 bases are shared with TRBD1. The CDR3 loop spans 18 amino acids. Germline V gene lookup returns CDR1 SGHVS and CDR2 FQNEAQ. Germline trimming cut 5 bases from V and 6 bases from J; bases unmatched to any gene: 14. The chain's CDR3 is CASSGSWGQGDFNSPLHF. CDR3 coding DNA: TGTGCCAGCAGCGGGAGCTGGGGACAGGGTGACTTTAATTCACCCCTCCACTTT.

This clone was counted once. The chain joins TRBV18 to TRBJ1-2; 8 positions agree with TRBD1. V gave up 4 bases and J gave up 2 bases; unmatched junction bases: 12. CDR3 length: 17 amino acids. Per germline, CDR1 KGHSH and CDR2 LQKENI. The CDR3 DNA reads TGTGCCAGCTCACTTGGGACAGGCCATCGAAGCAACTATGGCTACACCTTC. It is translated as CASSLGTGHRSNYGYTF.

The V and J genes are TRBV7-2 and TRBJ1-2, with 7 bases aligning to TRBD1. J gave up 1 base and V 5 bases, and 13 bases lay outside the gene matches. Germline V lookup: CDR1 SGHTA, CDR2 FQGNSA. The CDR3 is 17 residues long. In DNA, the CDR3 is TGTGCCAGCAGCCCAATACAGGGGCGGAACCTTAACTATGGCTACACCTTC. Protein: CASSPIQGRNLNYGYTF.

The CDR3 region has the DNA TGCGCCAGCAGCGTCGACAGGGACTACACCTTC. Translation gives CASSVDRDYTF. The rearrangement uses TRBV5-1 and TRBJ1-2; 7 bases align to TRBD1. CDR1 is SGHRS, CDR2 YFSETQ, per germline. The CDR3 runs to 11 residues. V was clipped by 4 bases and J by 10 bases; unmatched bases: 4.

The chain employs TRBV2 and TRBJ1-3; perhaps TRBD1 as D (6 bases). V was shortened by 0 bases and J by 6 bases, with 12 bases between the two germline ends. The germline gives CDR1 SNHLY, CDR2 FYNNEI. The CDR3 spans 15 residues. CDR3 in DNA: TGTGCCAGCAGTGAAGCCAGGACAGTAGCAAACACCATATATTTT. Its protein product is CASSEARTVANTIYF.

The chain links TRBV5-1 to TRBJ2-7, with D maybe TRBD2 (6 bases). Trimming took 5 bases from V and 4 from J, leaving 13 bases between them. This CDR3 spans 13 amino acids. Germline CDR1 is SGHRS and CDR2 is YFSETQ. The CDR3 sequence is CASRPVGGYEQYF. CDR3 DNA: TGCGCCAGCAGGCCCGTCGGGGGTTACGAGCAGTACTTC.

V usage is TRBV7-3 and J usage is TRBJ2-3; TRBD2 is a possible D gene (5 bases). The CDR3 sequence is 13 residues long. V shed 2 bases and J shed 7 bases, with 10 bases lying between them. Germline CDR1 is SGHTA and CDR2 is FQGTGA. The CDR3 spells CASSLLPSHTQYF. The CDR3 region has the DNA TGTGCCAGCAGCTTATTGCCTAGCCATACGCAGTATTTT.

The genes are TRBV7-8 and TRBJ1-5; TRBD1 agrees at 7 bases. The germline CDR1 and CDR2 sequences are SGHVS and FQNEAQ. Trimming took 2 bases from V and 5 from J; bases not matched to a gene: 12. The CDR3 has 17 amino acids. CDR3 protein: CASSLSGRRGLYQPQHF. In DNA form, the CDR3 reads TGTGCCAGCAGCTTATCGGGACGGAGGGGGCTCTATCAGCCCCAGCATTTT.

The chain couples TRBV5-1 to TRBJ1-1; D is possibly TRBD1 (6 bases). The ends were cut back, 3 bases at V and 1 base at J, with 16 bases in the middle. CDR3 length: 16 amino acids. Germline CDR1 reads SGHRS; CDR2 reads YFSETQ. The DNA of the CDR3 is TGCGCCAGCAGCTCTACAGGGAGGGGGGGGAACACTGAAGCTTTCTTT. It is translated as CASSSTGRGGNTEAFF.

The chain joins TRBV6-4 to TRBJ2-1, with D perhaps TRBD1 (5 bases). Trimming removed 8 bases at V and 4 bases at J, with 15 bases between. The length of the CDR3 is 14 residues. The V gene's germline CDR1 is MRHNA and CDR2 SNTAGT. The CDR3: CASRMQGIYNEQFF. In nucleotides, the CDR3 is TGTGCCAGCCGGATGCAGGGAATATACAATGAGCAGTTCTTC.

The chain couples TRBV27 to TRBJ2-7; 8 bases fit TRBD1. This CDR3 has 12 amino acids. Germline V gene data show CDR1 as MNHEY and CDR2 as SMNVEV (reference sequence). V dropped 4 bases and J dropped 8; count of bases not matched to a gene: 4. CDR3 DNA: TGTGCCAGCAGTTCGGGACAGGCAAAGCAGTACTTC. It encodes CASSSGQAKQYF.

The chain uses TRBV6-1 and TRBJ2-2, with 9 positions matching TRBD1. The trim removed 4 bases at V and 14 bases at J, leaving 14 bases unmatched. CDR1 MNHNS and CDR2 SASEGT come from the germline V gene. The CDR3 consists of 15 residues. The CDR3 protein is CASSVRGTGLIGLFF. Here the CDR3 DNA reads TGTGCCAGCAGTGTCCGGGGGACAGGGCTTATTGGTCTGTTTTTT.

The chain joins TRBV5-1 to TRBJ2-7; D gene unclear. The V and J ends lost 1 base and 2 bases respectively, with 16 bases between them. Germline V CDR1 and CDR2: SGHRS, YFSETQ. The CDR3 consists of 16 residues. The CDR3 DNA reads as TGCGCCAGCAGCTTGCGATCCGATACCACTCCCTACGAGCAGTACTTC. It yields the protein CASSLRSDTTPYEQYF.

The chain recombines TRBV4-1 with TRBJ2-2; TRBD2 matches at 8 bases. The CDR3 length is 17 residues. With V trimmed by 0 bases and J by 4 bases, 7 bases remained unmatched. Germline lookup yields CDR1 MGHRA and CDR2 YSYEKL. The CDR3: CASSQEGSGRGTGELFF. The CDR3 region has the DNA TGCGCCAGCAGCCAAGAGGGAAGCGGGAGAGGCACCGGGGAGCTGTTTTTT.

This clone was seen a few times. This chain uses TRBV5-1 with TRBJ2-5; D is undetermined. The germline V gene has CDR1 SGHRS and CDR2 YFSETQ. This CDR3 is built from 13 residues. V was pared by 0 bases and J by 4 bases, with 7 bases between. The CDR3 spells CASSLARRETQYF. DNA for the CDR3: TGCGCCAGCAGCTTGGCCAGAAGAGAGACCCAGTACTTC.

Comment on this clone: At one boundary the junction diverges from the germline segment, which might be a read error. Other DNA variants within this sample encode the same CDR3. The CDR3 spells CASSSGQGNEQFF. The CDR3 bases are TGTGCTAGCAGCTCAGGCCAGGGAAATGAGCAGTTCTTC. The chain carries TRBV7-7 and TRBJ2-1, with D possibly being TRBD1 (5 bases). Per the germline V gene, CDR1 is SSHAT and CDR2 is FNYEAQ (reference sequence). There are 13 residues in the CDR3.

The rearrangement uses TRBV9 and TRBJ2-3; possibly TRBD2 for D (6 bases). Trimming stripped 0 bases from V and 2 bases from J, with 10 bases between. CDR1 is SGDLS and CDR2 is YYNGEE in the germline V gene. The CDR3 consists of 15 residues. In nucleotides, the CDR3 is TGTGCCAGCAGCGTAGGGGGAGGATACACAGATACGCAGTATTTT. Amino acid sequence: CASSVGGGYTDTQYF.

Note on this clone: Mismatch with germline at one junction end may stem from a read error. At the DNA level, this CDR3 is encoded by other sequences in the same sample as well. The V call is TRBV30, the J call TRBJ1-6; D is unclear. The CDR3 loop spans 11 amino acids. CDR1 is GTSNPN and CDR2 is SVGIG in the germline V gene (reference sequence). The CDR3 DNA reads TGTGCCTGCCGAGGTAATTCCCCCCTCCACTTT. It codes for CACRGNSPLHF.

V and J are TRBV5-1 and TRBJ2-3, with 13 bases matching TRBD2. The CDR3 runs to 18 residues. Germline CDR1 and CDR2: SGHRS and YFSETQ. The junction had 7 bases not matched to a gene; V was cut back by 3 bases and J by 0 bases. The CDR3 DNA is TGCGCCAGCAGCTGGCCCGGGACTAGCGGGACTAGCACAGATACGCAGTATTTT. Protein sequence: CASSWPGTSGTSTDTQYF.

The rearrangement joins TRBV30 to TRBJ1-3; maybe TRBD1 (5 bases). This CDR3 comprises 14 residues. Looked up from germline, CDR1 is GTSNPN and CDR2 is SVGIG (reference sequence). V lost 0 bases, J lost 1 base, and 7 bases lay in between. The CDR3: CAWSVRTSGNTIYF. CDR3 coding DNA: TGTGCCTGGAGTGTACGGACATCTGGAAACACCATATATTTT.

CDR3 loop: CSAVIRTITDTQYF. CDR3 DNA sequence: TGCAGCGCTGTTATCCGGACTATCACAGATACGCAGTATTTT. The chain joins TRBV29-1 to TRBJ2-3; perhaps TRBD2 as D (6 bases). This CDR3 spans 14 amino acids. Germline-derived CDR1 and CDR2 are SQVTM and ANQGSEA. V dropped 7 bases and J dropped 2 bases, with 16 bases sitting between them.

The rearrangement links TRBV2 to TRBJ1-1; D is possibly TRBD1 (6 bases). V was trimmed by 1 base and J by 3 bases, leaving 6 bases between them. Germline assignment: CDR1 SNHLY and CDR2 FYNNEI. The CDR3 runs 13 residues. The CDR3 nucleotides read TGTGCCAGCAGTGAAGAGGGGGACACTGAAGCTTTCTTT. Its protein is CASSEEGDTEAFF.

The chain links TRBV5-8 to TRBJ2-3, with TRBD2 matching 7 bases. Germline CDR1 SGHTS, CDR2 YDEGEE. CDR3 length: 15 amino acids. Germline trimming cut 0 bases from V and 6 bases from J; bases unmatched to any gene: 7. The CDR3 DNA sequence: TGTGCCAGCAGCTTGGGAGCGGGACGGGGGGATACGCAGTATTTT. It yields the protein CASSLGAGRGDTQYF.